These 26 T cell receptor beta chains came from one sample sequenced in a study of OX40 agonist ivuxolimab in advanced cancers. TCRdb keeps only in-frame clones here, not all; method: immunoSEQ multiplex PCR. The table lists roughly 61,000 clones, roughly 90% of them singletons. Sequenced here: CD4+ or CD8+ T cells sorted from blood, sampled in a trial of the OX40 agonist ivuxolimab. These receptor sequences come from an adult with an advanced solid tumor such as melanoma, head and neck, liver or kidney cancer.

For the CDR3, the DNA is TGTGCCAGCAGCCCAGGACAGGCCGATTGGGACACCATATATTTT. This sequence encodes CASSPGQADWDTIYF. The rearrangement uses TRBV9 and TRBJ1-3, with 7 bases matching TRBD1. With V trimmed by 4 bases and J by 8 bases, 12 bases remained unmatched. This CDR3 spans 15 amino acids. CDR1 and CDR2 (germline): SGDLS, YYNGEE.

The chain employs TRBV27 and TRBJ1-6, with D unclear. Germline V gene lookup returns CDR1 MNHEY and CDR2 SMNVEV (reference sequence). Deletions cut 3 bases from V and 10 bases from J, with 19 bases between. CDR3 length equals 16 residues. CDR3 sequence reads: CASSFSWDVGGSPLHF. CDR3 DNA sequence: TGTGCCAGCAGTTTCAGTTGGGATGTTGGCGGCTCACCCCTCCACTTT.

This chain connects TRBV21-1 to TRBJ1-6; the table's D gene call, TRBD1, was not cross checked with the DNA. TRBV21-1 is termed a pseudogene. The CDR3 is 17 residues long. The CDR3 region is CASSKPRQGRCNSPLHF. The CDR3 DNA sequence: TGTGCCAGCAGCAAACCTCGGCAGGGGAGATGTAATTCACCCCTCCACTTT.

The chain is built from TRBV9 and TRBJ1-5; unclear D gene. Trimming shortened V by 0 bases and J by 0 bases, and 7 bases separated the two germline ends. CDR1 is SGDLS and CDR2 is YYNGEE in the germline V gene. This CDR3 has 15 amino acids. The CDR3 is CASSVGKDSNQPQHF. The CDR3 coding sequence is TGTGCCAGCAGCGTAGGTAAGGATAGCAATCAGCCCCAGCATTTT.

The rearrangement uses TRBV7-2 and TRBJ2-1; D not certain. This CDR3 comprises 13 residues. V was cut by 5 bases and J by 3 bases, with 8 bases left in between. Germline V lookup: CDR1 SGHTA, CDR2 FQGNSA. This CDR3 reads CASSHWDYNEQFF. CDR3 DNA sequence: TGTGCCAGCAGCCATTGGGACTACAATGAGCAGTTCTTC.

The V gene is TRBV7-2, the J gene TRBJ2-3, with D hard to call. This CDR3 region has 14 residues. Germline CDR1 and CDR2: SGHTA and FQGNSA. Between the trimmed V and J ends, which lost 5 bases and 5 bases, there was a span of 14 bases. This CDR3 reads CASSPLGIGDTQYF. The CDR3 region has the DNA TGTGCCAGCAGCCCCCTTGGGATAGGAGATACGCAGTATTTT.

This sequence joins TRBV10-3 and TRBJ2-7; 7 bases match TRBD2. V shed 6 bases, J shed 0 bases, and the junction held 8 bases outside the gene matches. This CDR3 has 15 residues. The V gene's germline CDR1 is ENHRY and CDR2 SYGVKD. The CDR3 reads CAIRAASGVSYEQYF. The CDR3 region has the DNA TGTGCCATCAGGGCGGCAAGCGGGGTCTCCTACGAGCAGTACTTC.

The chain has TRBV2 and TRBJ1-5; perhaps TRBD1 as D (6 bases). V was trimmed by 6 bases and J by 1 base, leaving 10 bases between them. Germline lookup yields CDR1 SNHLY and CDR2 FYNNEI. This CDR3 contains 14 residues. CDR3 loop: CASRTGRSNQPQHF. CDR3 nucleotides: TGTGCCAGCAGAACAGGGCGGAGCAATCAGCCCCAGCATTTT.

The CDR3 reads CASSHSGTSGTDTQYF. Written as DNA, the CDR3 is TGTGCCAGCAGCCACTCCGGGACTAGCGGCACAGATACGCAGTATTTT. The V gene is TRBV4-2, the J gene TRBJ2-3; 10 positions match TRBD2. The CDR3 has 16 residues. The germline gives CDR1 LGHNA, CDR2 YNFKEQ. V gave up 3 bases and J gave up 1 base; unmatched junction bases: 4.

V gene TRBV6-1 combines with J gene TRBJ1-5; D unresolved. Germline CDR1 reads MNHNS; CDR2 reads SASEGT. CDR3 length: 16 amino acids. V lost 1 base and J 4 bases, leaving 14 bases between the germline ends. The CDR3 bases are TGTGCCAGCAGTGAAGGCGAGCTTGGGTGGAATCAGCCCCAGCATTTT. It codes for CASSEGELGWNQPQHF.

CDR3 sequence: CASSPRQGSPYEQYV. CDR3 in DNA: TGTGCCAGCAGTCCACGGCAGGGGTCCCCCTACGAGCAGTACGTC. V is TRBV6-5 and J is TRBJ2-7; D is perhaps TRBD1 (6 bases). With 5 bases removed from V and 2 bases from J, the gap between germline ends came to 16 bases. This CDR3 has 15 amino acids. From germline, CDR1 is MNHEY and CDR2 SVGAGI.

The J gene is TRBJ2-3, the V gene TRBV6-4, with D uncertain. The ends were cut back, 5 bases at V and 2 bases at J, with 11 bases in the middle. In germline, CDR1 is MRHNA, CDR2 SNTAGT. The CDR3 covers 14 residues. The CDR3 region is CASSHEHNTDTQYF. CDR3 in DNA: TGTGCCAGCAGTCATGAGCATAACACAGATACGCAGTATTTT.

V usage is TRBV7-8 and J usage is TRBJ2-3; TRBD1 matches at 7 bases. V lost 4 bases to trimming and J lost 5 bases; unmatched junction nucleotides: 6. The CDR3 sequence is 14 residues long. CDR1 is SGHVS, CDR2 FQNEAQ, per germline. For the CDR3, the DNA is TGTGCCAGCAGCTCGGGACAGACGAGAGATACGCAGTATTTT. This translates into CASSSGQTRDTQYF.

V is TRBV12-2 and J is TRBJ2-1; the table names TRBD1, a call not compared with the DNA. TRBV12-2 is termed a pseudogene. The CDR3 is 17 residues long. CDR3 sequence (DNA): TGTGCAAGTCGCCCCTCCCGGGACAGGGGGCAGGTCAATGAGCAGTTCTTC. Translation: CASRPSRDRGQVNEQFF.

The chain's CDR3 is CASSFLTGSSPMNTEAFF. CDR3 in DNA: TGTGCCAGCAGCTTCCTGACAGGGAGCAGTCCCATGAACACTGAAGCTTTCTTT. The V and J genes are TRBV5-6 and TRBJ1-1; 7 nucleotides align to TRBD1. The CDR3 has 18 amino acids. CDR1 SGHDT and CDR2 YYEEEE come from the germline V gene. V gave up 2 bases and J gave up 0 bases; unmatched junction bases: 13. Filled out from reference TRBV5-6 and TRBJ1-1, the complete variable domain reads DAGVTQSPTHLIKTRGQQVTLRCSPKSGHDTVSWYQQALGQGPQFIFQYYEEEERQRGNFPDRFSGHQFPNYSSELNVNALLLGDSALYLCASSFLTGSSPMNTEAFFGQGTRLTVV.

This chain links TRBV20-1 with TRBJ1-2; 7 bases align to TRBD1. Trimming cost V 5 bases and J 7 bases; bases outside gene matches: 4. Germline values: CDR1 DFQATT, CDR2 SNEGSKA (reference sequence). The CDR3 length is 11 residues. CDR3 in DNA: TGCAGTGCTGCAGGGGGGGGTGGCTACACCTTC. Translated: CSAAGGGGYTF.

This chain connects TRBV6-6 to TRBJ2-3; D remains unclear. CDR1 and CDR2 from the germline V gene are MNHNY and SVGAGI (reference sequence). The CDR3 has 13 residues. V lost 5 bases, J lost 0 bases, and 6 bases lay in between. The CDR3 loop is CASSTLSTDTQYF. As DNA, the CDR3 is TGTGCCAGCAGTACACTTAGCACAGATACGCAGTATTTT.

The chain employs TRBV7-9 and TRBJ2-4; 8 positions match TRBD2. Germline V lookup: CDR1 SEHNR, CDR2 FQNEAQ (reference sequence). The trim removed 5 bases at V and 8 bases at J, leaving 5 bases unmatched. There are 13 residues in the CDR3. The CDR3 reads CASSLTSGDIQYF. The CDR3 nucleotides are TGTGCCAGCAGCCTTACTAGCGGAGACATTCAGTACTTC.

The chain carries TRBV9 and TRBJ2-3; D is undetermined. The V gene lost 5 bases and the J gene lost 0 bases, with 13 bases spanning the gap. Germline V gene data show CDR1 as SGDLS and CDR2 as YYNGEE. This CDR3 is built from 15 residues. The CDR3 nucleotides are TGTGCCAGCAGGGGCTCGCCAGGCAGCACAGATACGCAGTATTTT. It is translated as CASRGSPGSTDTQYF.

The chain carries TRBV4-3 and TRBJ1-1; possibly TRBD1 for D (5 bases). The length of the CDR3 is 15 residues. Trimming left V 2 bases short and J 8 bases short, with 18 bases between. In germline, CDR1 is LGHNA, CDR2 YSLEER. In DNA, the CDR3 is TGCGCCAGCAGCCAACTATCCACAGGCCCGACAGAAGCTTTCTTT. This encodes CASSQLSTGPTEAFF.

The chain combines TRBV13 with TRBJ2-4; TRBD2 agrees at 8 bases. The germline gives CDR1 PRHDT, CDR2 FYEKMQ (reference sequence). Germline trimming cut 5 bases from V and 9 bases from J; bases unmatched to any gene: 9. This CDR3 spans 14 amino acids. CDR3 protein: CASSLGLASPIQYF. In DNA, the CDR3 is TGTGCCAGCAGCCTTGGACTAGCAAGTCCCATTCAGTACTTC.

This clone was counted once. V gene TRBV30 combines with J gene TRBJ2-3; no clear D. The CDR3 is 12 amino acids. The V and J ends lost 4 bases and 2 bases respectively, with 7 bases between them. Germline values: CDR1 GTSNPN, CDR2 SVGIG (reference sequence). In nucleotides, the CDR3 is TGTGCCTGGACCGCTAACACAGATACGCAGTATTTT. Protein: CAWTANTDTQYF.

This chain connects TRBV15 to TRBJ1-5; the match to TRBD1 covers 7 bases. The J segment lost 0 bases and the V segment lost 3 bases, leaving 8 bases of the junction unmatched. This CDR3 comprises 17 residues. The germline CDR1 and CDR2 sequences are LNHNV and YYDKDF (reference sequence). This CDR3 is CATSRITGAYSNQPQHF. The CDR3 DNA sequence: TGTGCCACCAGCAGGATTACAGGGGCATATAGCAATCAGCCCCAGCATTTT.

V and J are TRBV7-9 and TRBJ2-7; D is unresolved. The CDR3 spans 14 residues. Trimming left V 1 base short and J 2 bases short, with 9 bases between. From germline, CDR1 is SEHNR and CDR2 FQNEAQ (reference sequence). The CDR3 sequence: CASSLDEKPYEQYF. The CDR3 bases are TGTGCCAGCAGCTTAGACGAGAAACCCTACGAGCAGTACTTC.

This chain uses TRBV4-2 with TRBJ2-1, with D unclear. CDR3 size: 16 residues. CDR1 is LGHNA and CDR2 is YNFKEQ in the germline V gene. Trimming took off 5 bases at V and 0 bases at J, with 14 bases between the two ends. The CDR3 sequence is CASSEDLRTSYNEQFF. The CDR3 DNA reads TGTGCCAGCAGCGAGGATTTACGAACCTCCTACAATGAGCAGTTCTTC.

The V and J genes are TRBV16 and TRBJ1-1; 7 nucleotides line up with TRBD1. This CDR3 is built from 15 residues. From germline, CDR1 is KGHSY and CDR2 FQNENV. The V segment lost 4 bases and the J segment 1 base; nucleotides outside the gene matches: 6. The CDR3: CASSRPTGSNTEAFF. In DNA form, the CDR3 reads TGTGCCAGCAGCCGACCGACAGGGTCGAACACTGAAGCTTTCTTT. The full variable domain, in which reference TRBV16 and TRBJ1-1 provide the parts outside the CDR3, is GEEVAQTPKHLVRGEGQKAKLYCAPIKGHSYVFWYQQVLKNEFKFLISFQNENVFDETGMPKERFSAKCLPNSPCSLEIQATKLEDSAVYFCASSRPTGSNTEAFFGQGTRLTVV.